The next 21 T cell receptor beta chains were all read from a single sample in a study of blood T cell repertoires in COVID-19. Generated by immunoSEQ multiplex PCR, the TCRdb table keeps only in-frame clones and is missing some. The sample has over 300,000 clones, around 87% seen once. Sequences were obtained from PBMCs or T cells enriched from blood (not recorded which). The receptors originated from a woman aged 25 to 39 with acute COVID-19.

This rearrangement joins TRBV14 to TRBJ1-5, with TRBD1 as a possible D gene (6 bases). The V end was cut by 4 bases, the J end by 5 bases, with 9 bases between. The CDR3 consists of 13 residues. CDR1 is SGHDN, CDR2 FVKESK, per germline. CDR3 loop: CASSRTADQPQHF. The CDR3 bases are TGTGCCAGCAGCCGGACAGCGGATCAGCCCCAGCATTTT.

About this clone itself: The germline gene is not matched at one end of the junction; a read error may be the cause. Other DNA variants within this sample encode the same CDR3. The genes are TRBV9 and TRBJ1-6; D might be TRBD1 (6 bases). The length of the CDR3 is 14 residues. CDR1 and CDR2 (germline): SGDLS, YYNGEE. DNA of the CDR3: TGTGCCAGCAGCGTGCAAGGGGGAAATTCACCTCTCCACTTT. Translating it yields CASSVQGGNSPLHF.

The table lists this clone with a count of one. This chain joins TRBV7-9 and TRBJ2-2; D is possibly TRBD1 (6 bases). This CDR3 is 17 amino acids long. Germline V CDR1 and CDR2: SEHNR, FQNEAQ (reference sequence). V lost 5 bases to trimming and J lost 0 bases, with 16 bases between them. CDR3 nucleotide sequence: TGTGCCAGCAGCCTGAATCCCGGGACAACGAACACCGGGGAGCTGTTTTTT. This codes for CASSLNPGTTNTGELFF.

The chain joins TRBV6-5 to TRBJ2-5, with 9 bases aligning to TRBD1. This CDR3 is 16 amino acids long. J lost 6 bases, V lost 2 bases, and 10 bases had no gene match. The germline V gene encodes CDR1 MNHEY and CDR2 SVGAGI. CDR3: CASSYTAGTGLKTQYF. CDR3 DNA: TGTGCCAGCAGTTACACAGCCGGGACAGGGCTTAAGACCCAGTACTTC.

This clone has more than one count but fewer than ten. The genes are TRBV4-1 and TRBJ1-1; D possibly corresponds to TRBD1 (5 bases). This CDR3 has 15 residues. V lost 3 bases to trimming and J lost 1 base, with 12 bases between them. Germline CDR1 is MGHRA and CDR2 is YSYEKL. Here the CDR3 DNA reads TGCGCCAGCAGCCATGCTACTCAGGGGAACACTGAAGCTTTCTTT. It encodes CASSHATQGNTEAFF.

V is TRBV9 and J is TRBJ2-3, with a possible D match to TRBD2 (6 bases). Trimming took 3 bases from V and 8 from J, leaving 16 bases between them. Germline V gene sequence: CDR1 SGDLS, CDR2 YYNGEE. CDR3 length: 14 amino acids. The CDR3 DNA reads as TGTGCCAGCAGCGCAAGACTAGTTTTAGGTACGCAGTATTTT. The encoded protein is CASSARLVLGTQYF. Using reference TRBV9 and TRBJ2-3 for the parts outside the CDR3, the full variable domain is DSGVTQTPKHLITATGQRVTLRCSPRSGDLSVYWYQQSLDQGLQFLIQYYNGEERAKGNILERFSAQQFPDLHSELNLSSLELGDSALYFCASSARLVLGTQYFGPGTRLTVL.

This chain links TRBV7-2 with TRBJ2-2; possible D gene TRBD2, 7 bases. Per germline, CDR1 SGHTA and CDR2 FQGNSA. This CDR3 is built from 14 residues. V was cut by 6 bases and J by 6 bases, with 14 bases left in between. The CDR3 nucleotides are TGTGCCAGCAGGATTGGCGGGGGCGCCGGGGAGCTGTTTTTT. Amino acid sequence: CASRIGGGAGELFF.

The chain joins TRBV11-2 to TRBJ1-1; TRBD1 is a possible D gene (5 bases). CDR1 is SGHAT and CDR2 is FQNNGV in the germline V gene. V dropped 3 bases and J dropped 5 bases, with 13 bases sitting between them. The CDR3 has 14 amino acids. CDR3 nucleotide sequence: TGTGCCAGCAGCTTCGGCGGGGCCGGGACTGAAGCTTTCTTT. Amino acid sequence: CASSFGGAGTEAFF.

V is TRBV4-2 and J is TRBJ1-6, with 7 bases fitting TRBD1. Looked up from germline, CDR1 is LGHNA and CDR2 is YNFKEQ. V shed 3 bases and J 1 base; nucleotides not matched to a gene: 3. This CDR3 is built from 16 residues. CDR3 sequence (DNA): TGTGCCAGCAGCCAGCTGGGACAGTCCTATAATTCACCCCTCCACTTT. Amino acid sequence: CASSQLGQSYNSPLHF.

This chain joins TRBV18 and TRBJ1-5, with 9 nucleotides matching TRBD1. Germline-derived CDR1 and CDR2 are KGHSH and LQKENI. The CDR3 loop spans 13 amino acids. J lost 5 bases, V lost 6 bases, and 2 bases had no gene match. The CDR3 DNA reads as TGTGCCAGCTCCTGGACAGGGGATCAGCCCCAGCATTTT. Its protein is CASSWTGDQPQHF. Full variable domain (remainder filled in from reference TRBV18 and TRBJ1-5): NAGVMQNPRHLVRRRGQEARLRCSPMKGHSHVYWYRQLPEEGLKFMVYLQKENIIDESGMPKERFSAEFPKEGPSILRIQQVVRGDSAAYFCASSWTGDQPQHFGDGTRLSIL.

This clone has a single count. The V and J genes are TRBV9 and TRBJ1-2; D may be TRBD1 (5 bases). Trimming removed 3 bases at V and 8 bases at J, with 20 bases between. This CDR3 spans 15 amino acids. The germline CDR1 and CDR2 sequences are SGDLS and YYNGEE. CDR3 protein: CASSEGRTGGEGYTF. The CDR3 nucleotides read TGTGCCAGCAGCGAGGGGCGCACGGGTGGAGAAGGCTACACCTTC.

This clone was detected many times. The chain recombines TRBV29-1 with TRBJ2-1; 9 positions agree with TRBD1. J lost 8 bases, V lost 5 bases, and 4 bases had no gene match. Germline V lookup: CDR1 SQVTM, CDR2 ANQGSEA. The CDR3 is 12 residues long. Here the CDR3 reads CSVLQGAYEQFF. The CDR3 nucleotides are TGCAGCGTTCTACAGGGGGCATATGAGCAGTTCTTC.

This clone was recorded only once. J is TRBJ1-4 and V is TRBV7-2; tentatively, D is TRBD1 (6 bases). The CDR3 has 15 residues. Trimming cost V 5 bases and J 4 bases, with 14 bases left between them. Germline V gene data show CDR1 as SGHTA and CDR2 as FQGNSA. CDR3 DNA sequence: TGTGCCAGCAGCCGTGGACAGAGCCGTAATGAAAAACTGTTTTTT. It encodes CASSRGQSRNEKLFF.

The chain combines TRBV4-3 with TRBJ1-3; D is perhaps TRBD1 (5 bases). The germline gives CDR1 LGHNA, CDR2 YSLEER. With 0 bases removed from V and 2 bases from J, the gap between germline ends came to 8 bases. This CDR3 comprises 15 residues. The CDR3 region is CASSQEPRAGNTIYF. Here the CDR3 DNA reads TGCGCCAGCAGCCAAGAACCCAGGGCTGGAAACACCATATATTTT.

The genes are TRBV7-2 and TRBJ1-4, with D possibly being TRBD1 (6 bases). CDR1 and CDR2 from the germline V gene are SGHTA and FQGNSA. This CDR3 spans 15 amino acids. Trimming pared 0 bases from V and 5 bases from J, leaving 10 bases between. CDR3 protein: CASSLAGTKNEKLFF. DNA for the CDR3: TGTGCCAGCAGCTTAGCTGGGACAAAAAATGAAAAACTGTTTTTT.

The CDR3 sequence: CASSLGAGKAFF. DNA of the CDR3: TGTGCCAGCAGCTTAGGGGCAGGGAAAGCTTTCTTT. V and J are TRBV7-2 and TRBJ1-1; possible D gene TRBD1, 5 bases. The CDR3 sequence is 12 residues long. Germline V CDR1 and CDR2: SGHTA, FQGNSA. With 1 base removed from V and 9 bases from J, the gap between germline ends came to 9 bases.

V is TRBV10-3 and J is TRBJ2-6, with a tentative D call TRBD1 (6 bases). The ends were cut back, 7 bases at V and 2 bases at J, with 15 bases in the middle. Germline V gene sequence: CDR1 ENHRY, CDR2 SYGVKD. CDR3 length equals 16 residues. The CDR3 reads CAIKAGAEAGANVLTF. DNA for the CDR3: TGTGCCATCAAGGCAGGGGCAGAAGCTGGGGCCAACGTCCTGACTTTC.

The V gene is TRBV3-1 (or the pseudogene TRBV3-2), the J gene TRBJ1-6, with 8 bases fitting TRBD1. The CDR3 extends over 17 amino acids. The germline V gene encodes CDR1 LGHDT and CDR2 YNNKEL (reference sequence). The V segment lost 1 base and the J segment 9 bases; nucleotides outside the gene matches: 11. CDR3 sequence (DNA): TGTGCCAGCAGCCAAGTGAGAGCAGGGGGCGGGGGTTCACCCCTCCACTTT. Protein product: CASSQVRAGGGGSPLHF.

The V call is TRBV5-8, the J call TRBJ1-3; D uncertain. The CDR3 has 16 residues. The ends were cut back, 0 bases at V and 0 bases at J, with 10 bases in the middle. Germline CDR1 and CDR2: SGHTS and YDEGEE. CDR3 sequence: CASSLEMVSSGNTIYF. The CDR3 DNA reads TGTGCCAGCAGCTTGGAAATGGTCAGCTCTGGAAACACCATATATTTT.

The CDR3 bases are TGCGCCAGCAGCTTTGGGGGGCAGACAGGGCAAAACATTCAGTACTTC. It translates to CASSFGGQTGQNIQYF. V and J are TRBV5-1 and TRBJ2-4; D might be TRBD1 (7 bases). Per the germline V gene, CDR1 is SGHRS and CDR2 is YFSETQ. V was pared by 2 bases and J by 5 bases, with 17 bases between. This CDR3 has 16 residues.

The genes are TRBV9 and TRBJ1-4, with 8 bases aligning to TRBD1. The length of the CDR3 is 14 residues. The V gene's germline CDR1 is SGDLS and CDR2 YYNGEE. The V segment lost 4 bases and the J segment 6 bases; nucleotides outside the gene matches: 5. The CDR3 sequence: CASSRTGRDEKLFF. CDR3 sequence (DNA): TGTGCCAGCAGCCGGACAGGGCGGGATGAAAAACTGTTTTTT.